The 25 T cell receptor beta chains given below trace back to one sample, sequenced in a study of blood T cells in healthy people across ages. A sample-barcoded 5' primer and a J-beta primer mix were used in a second PCR of roughly 7 to 11 cycles. TCRdb re-derived calls from the 5' RACE reads in MiXCR, one entry per CDR3 protein. The sample shows more than 550,000 distinct CDR3 sequences, about 24% of them seen only once. The sequenced material came from blood. The source of these receptors is a man aged 65 to 85 in good health.

The table lists this clonotype with a few counts. Here the CDR3 DNA reads TGTGCCAGCAGTTTTAACAGGGCCGGCGGAGAGACCCAGTACTTC. It yields the protein CASSFNRAGGETQYF. The chain uses TRBV12-3 or TRBV12-4 and TRBJ2-5; TRBD1 is a possible D gene (6 bases). Trimming shortened V by 3 bases and J by 4 bases, and 15 bases separated the two germline ends. The CDR3 has 15 amino acids.

The rearrangement uses TRBV15 and TRBJ1-4; 7 bases match TRBD1. The CDR3 runs 16 residues. The germline CDR1 and CDR2 sequences are LNHNV and YYDKDF (reference sequence). V lost 5 bases and J lost 8; bases outside the gene matches: 14. CDR3 sequence: CATSATPGQKDEKLFF. The CDR3 DNA sequence: TGTGCCACCAGCGCTACCCCGGGACAGAAGGACGAAAAACTGTTTTTT.

This clonotype was observed a few times. Germline is not matched at one junction end, which may reflect a read error. The chain has TRBV6-6 and TRBJ1-2; D gene uncertain. Germline V lookup: CDR1 MNHNY, CDR2 SVGAGI (reference sequence). The CDR3 contains 13 residues. Written as DNA, the CDR3 is TGTGCCAGCAGTTACTCATCGCTAGATGGCTACGCCTTC. This codes for CASSYSSLDGYAF.

The CDR3 here is CASSDGLAGETQYF. The CDR3 DNA reads as TGTGCCAGCAGTGACGGACTAGCGGGAGAGACCCAGTACTTC. V and J are TRBV2 and TRBJ2-5, with 11 positions matching TRBD2. The CDR3 contains 14 residues. The germline V gene has CDR1 SNHLY and CDR2 FYNNEI. J was trimmed by 4 bases and V by 3 bases; bases with no gene match: 1.

This clonotype came up a few times. This sequence joins TRBV9 and TRBJ2-1; 10 bases agree with TRBD2. Germline V gives CDR1 SGDLS, CDR2 YYNGEE. V trimming: 0 bases; J trimming: 7 bases; junction bases outside the gene matches: 4. This CDR3 is 15 amino acids long. The CDR3 loop reads CASSVAGLAQNEQFF. DNA of the CDR3: TGTGCCAGCAGCGTAGCGGGACTAGCGCAAAATGAGCAGTTCTTC.

This clonotype was found many times. The chain is built from TRBV7-6 and TRBJ2-2; TRBD2 agrees at 8 bases. V was pared by 0 bases and J by 5 bases, with 5 bases of the junction left unmatched. Germline values: CDR1 SGHVS, CDR2 FNYEAQ. CDR3 length: 16 amino acids. The CDR3 nucleotides are TGTGCCAGCAGCTTAGCCGGGGGCGGGAGGACCGGGGAGCTGTTTTTT. This sequence encodes CASSLAGGGRTGELFF.

Concerning this clonotype itself: No conserved phenylalanine or tryptophan ends this CDR3, so it is likely a read error. This chain connects TRBV7-2 to TRBJ1-2, with 7 bases aligning to TRBD1. J gave up 6 bases and V 3 bases, and 4 bases lay outside the gene matches. CDR1 is SGHTA and CDR2 is FQGNSA in the germline V gene. The length of the CDR3 is 13 residues. CDR3 in DNA: TGTGCCAGCAGCTTGAACAGGGGTGATGGCTACACCCTC. This sequence encodes CASSLNRGDGYTL.

This rearrangement joins TRBV5-5 to TRBJ1-1; D ambiguous. The V end lost 1 base, the J end lost 1 base, and 5 bases lay between the germline ends. CDR1 SGHKS and CDR2 YYEKEE come from the germline V gene (reference sequence). This CDR3 has 13 residues. CDR3 protein: CASSLYTNTEAFF. The CDR3 DNA is TGTGCCAGCAGCTTGTACACGAACACTGAAGCTTTCTTT.

This clonotype was counted a few times. The chain carries TRBV7-9 and TRBJ2-3, with 7 bases identical to TRBD1. After removal of 1 base from V and 2 bases from J, the junction contained 3 bases not matched to a gene. CDR1 is SEHNR, CDR2 FQNEAQ, per germline (reference sequence). This CDR3 is 15 amino acids long. CDR3 coding DNA: TGTGCCAGCAGCTTAGAGGGGGCTTACACAGATACGCAGTATTTT. Its protein product is CASSLEGAYTDTQYF.

At least ten counts were recorded for this clonotype. The rearrangement joins TRBV5-6 to TRBJ1-2, with unresolved D. Germline lookup yields CDR1 SGHDT and CDR2 YYEEEE. V was cut by 0 bases and J by 2 bases, with 8 bases left in between. The CDR3 has 14 amino acids. CDR3 in DNA: TGTGCCAGCAGCTTGGGTACCATCAACTATGGCTACACCTTC. Its protein is CASSLGTINYGYTF.

The chain couples TRBV12-3 or TRBV12-4 to TRBJ2-2; TRBD2 matches at 7 bases. CDR3 size: 17 residues. Unmatched junction bases numbered 10, after V lost 5 bases and J lost 1 base. DNA of the CDR3: TGTGCCAGCAGTCCACTGGTGGCGGGAGTGAACACCGGGGAGCTGTTTTTT. As protein: CASSPLVAGVNTGELFF.

This chain uses TRBV24-1 with TRBJ2-5; 9 nucleotides match TRBD1. V gave up 9 bases and J gave up 5 bases; unmatched junction bases: 6. There are 13 residues in the CDR3. Germline CDR1 and CDR2: KGHDR and SFDVKD. The CDR3 reads CATSTGGRETQYF. The CDR3, as DNA: TGTGCCACCTCCACAGGGGGCCGGGAGACCCAGTACTTC.

This clonotype showed up just a few times. The junction departs from the called germline gene at one end, perhaps through a read error. The chain joins TRBV24-1 to TRBJ2-1, with D unresolved. Germline loops: CDR1 KGHDR, CDR2 SFDVKD. The CDR3 is made up of 11 amino acids. The CDR3: CATSDFSEQLF. CDR3 nucleotide sequence: TGTGCCACCAGTGATTTTTCCGAGCAGCTCTTC.

This clonotype has ten or more counts. The chain couples TRBV27 to TRBJ2-5, with 7 bases identical to TRBD1. The J segment lost 4 bases and the V segment lost 6 bases, leaving 11 bases of the junction unmatched. This CDR3 region has 15 residues. Germline V gene sequence: CDR1 MNHEY, CDR2 SMNVEV (reference sequence). CDR3 sequence (DNA): TGTGCCAGCAGCCCTAGACAGGGATCCGTAGAGACCCAGTACTTC. Its translation is CASSPRQGSVETQYF.

This clonotype has just a few counts. A read error may account for a junction end that differs from germline. The J gene is TRBJ2-1, the V gene TRBV24-1; no definite D call. The CDR3 covers 13 residues. CDR1 is KGHDR and CDR2 is SFDVKD in the germline V gene. This chain's CDR3 is CAASDPKINEQFF. The CDR3 region has the DNA TGTGCCGCCAGTGACCCTAAGATCAATGAGCAGTTCTTC.

This clonotype has ten or more counts. The chain combines TRBV12-3 or TRBV12-4 with TRBJ2-3; no clear D. This CDR3 has 11 residues. V was shortened by 9 bases and J by 2 bases, with 6 bases between the two germline ends. The CDR3 DNA reads as TGTGCCAGTCGGTCCACAGATACGCAGTATTTT. Its translation: CASRSTDTQYF.

The rearrangement uses TRBV20-1 and TRBJ1-1; D is uncertain. The CDR3 has 12 amino acids. The V end lost 6 bases, the J end lost 1 base, and 9 bases lay between the germline ends. Germline lookup yields CDR1 DFQATT and CDR2 SNEGSKA (reference sequence). CDR3: CSATDRNTEAFF. The CDR3 nucleotides read TGCAGTGCCACAGACCGGAACACTGAAGCTTTCTTT.

The chain employs TRBV12-3 or TRBV12-4 and TRBJ1-3; tentative D call: TRBD1 (6 bases). The CDR3 has 14 amino acids. Trimming pared 5 bases from V and 4 bases from J, leaving 12 bases between. The CDR3 nucleotides are TGTGCCAGCAGTCCAACAGGGAGGGGAAACACCATATATTTT. This encodes CASSPTGRGNTIYF.

The chain links TRBV7-2 to TRBJ2-5; 7 nucleotides align to TRBD2. CDR3 size: 15 residues. Germline V gene data show CDR1 as SGHTA and CDR2 as FQGNSA. Trimming removed 6 bases from V and 2 bases from J; junction bases left unmatched: 9. CDR3: CASRPTSARQETQYF. In DNA, the CDR3 is TGTGCCAGCAGGCCTACTAGCGCTAGACAAGAGACCCAGTACTTC.

The chain links TRBV18 to TRBJ1-4, with 8 bases lining up with TRBD1. The CDR3 loop spans 15 amino acids. The J segment lost 8 bases and the V segment lost 3 bases, leaving 8 bases of the junction unmatched. From germline, CDR1 is KGHSH and CDR2 LQKENI. In DNA, the CDR3 is TGTGCCAGCTCACCCGGTGACAGGGGAGTCGAAAAACTGTTTTTT. Protein sequence: CASSPGDRGVEKLFF.

The CDR3 loop reads CASSSLDRAEQYV. The CDR3 nucleotides read TGTGCCAGCAGTTCCCTGGACAGGGCCGAGCAGTACGTC. The V call is TRBV28, the J call TRBJ2-7, with 8 bases lining up with TRBD1. Germline loops: CDR1 MDHEN, CDR2 SYDVKM. The CDR3 spans 13 residues. V lost 4 bases to trimming and J lost 6 bases; unmatched junction nucleotides: 5.

The CDR3: CSASSLTQYF. The CDR3 region has the DNA TGCAGTGCTAGTTCCCTAACCCAGTACTTC. This chain links TRBV20-1 with TRBJ2-5; D uncertain. This CDR3 has 10 amino acids. V shed 3 bases and J shed 8 bases, with 7 bases lying between them. Germline V gene lookup returns CDR1 DFQATT and CDR2 SNEGSKA (reference sequence).

The CDR3: CASSLTPGQGAYEQYF. CDR3 DNA: TGTGCCAGCAGTTTAACACCGGGACAGGGGGCTTACGAGCAGTACTTC. The rearrangement links TRBV27 to TRBJ2-7; the match to TRBD1 covers 12 bases. V gave up 2 bases and J gave up 4 bases; unmatched junction bases: 6. The CDR3 is made up of 16 amino acids. Germline V gives CDR1 MNHEY, CDR2 SMNVEV (reference sequence).

The chain joins TRBV5-1 to TRBJ1-4, with 8 bases that match TRBD1. Germline-derived CDR1 and CDR2 are SGHRS and YFSETQ. Trimming at V came to 4 bases and at J to 8 bases, leaving 7 bases not matched to a gene. This CDR3 is built from 14 residues. The CDR3 region has the DNA TGCGCCAGCAGCCCGGACAGGGTCCGCGAAAAACTGTTTTTT. Translation gives CASSPDRVREKLFF.

The rearrangement links TRBV5-1 to TRBJ2-3, with 7 bases fitting TRBD1. The CDR3 totals 15 residues. CDR1 and CDR2 from the germline V gene are SGHRS and YFSETQ. The ends lost 2 bases at V and 8 bases at J; junction bases unmatched: 11. The CDR3 nucleotides are TGCGCCAGCAGCTTCGACAGGGTACGAATGGGTACGCAGTATTTT. Amino acids: CASSFDRVRMGTQYF.